The TCR beta chain under discussion was sequenced for a study of T cells expressing NK-cell markers. Study-level points and caveats: It is unclear if expanded NKG2C-expressing clones target HCMV antigens.

With the 5' RACE reads reprocessed, TCRdb shows one record per CDR3 protein and no DNA. The sample data list some 150,000 distinct CDR3 sequences. Concerning this clonotype: What it binds is not known.

This CDR3 contains 12 residues. Germline V gene sequence: CDR1 SGHDT, CDR2 YYEEEE. The receptor was derived from a woman between 50 and 59 years old in good health. Sample: blood T cells: a sorted CD56 or NKG2C T cell subset, CD4+ or CD8+ T cells, or bulk PBMC T cells (not recorded which). The chain couples TRBV5-6 to TRBJ1-5. The CDR3 sequence: CASSADGQPQHF.